This is a list of T cell receptor beta chains from one sample in a study of T cells in localized non-small cell lung cancer. Clones were sequenced by immunoSEQ multiplex PCR, and TCRdb holds only the in-frame ones, with some missing. The table includes tens of thousands of clones, 93% detected once. Sequencing used peripheral blood, obtained before any cancer treatment. The receptors were sampled from a female donor over 55 with stage I lung adenocarcinoma. CDR3s include the opening cysteine and the closing phenylalanine or tryptophan.

V gene,J gene,CDR3 protein
TRBV4-2,TRBJ2-1,CASSQRRRGVDEQFF
TRBV7-8,TRBJ1-2,CASSLGYYGYTF
TRBV27,TRBJ1-2,CASSSAGYGYTF
TRBV28,TRBJ1-2,CASSFSGIYGYTF
TRBV7-2,TRBJ1-2,CASSLSRWGGYTF
TRBV7-8,TRBJ2-5,CASSLGGSETQYF
TRBV15,TRBJ2-2,CATSERMPTNTGELFF
TRBV5-6,TRBJ2-7,CASSLDTVYEQYF
TRBV10-3,TRBJ2-2,CATGGQNTGELFF
TRBV2,TRBJ1-2,CASSGFDRGQGGYTF
TRBV14,TRBJ2-7,CASSLPGRRPRDEQYF
TRBV5-1,TRBJ2-1,CASSEGTGAYNEQFF
TRBV19,TRBJ2-3,CASSIVPGRTDTQYF
TRBV7-3,TRBJ1-4,CASSPGGTGGEKLFF
TRBV2,TRBJ1-5,CASSVGGGNQPQHF
TRBV27,TRBJ2-2,CASSLPNRAHTGELFF
TRBV30,TRBJ1-2,CAWTHRGREQYGYTF
TRBV30,TRBJ1-1,CAWSAGTRAFF
TRBV6-8,TRBJ1-2,CASSGWRGYTF
TRBV20-1,TRBJ2-3,CSALRGDTQYF
TRBV5-1,TRBJ2-3,CASSLGYRGTDTQYF
TRBV12-5,TRBJ2-3,CASGLGGGDTQYF
TRBV2,TRBJ2-5,CAGGGQGVRETQYF
TRBV27,TRBJ2-5,CASRPGQQETQYF
TRBV19,TRBJ1-2,CASSSAGIGGGYTF
TRBV2,TRBJ2-5,CASSEWARQETQYF
TRBV7-2,TRBJ1-2,CASSPRPGYGYTF
TRBV30,TRBJ1-2,CAWSGGLDFRYGYTF